This T cell receptor (beta chain) is from a study of shared clonotypes between healthy human individuals. Germline loops: CDR1 SGHDT, CDR2 YYEEEE. The CDR3 spans 13 residues. Trimming cost V 5 bases and J 5 bases, with 13 bases left between them. CD8 cells regarded as naive lacked CD45RO, were positively chosen for CCR7, and omitted terminally differentiated effector memory CD45RA+ cells. On sorted subsets, replicate PCRs used about 200 ng DNA, or tens of thousands of T cell genomes. This table comes from immunoSEQ multiplex PCR, and its TCRdb copy is limited to in-frame clones, with some not included. The sample records 1.5 million to 2.5 million clones, just under 95% being singletons.

The specimen was naive CD8+ T cells sorted from blood. J is TRBJ1-1 and V is TRBV5-6; no clear D gene. The clonotype was recovered from a man aged 18 to 29 in good health. In nucleotides, the CDR3 is TGTGCCAGCAGATTAATGGGATGGACTGAAGCTTTCTTT. This sequence encodes CASRLMGWTEAFF.